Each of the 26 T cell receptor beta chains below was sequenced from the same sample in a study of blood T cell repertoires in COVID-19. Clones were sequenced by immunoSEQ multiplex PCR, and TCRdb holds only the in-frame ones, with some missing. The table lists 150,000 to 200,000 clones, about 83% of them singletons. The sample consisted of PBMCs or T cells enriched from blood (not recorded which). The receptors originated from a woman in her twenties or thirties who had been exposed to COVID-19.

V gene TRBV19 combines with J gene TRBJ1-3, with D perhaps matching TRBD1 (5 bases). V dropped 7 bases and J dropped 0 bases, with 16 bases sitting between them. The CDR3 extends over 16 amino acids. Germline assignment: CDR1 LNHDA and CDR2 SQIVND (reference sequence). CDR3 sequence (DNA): TGTGCCAGTACCTCGGACAAAAGCACCTCTGGAAACACCATATATTTT. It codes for CASTSDKSTSGNTIYF.

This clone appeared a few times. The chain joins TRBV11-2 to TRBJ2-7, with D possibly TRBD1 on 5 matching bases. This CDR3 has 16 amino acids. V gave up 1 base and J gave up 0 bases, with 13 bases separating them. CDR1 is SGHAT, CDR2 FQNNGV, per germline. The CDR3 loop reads CASSLVSRVSSYEQYF. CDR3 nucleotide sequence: TGTGCCAGCAGCTTAGTTAGCAGGGTGAGCTCCTACGAGCAGTACTTC.

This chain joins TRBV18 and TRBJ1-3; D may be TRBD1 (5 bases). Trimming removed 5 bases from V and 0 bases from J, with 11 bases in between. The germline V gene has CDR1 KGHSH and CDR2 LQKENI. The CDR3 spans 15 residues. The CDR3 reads CASSSDSASGNTIYF. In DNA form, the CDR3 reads TGTGCCAGCTCATCTGACAGTGCCTCTGGAAACACCATATATTTT.

This chain's CDR3 is CASRSPSAVHTEAFF. The CDR3, as DNA: TGTGCCAGCAGAAGCCCCTCAGCGGTTCACACTGAAGCTTTCTTT. The rearrangement joins TRBV27 to TRBJ1-1; no reliable D call. The CDR3 covers 15 residues. Trimming removed 6 bases at V and 3 bases at J, with 17 bases between. Per the germline V gene, CDR1 is MNHEY and CDR2 is SMNVEV (reference sequence).

Here the CDR3 reads CASSYSPFGDEQYF. The DNA for the CDR3 is TGTGCCAGCAGTTACAGCCCCTTCGGGGACGAGCAGTACTTC. The chain uses TRBV6-2 or TRBV6-3 and TRBJ2-7; weak D call: TRBD2 (5 bases). CDR1 and CDR2 from the germline V gene are MNHEY and SVGEGT. This CDR3 has 14 residues. The ends were cut back, 2 bases at V and 5 bases at J, with 13 bases in the middle.

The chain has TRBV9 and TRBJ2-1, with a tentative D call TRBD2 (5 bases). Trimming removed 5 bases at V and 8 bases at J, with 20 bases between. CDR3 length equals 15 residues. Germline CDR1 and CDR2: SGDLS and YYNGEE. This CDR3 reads CASSATERFGYEQFF. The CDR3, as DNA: TGTGCCAGCAGTGCAACGGAGCGGTTTGGCTATGAGCAGTTCTTC.

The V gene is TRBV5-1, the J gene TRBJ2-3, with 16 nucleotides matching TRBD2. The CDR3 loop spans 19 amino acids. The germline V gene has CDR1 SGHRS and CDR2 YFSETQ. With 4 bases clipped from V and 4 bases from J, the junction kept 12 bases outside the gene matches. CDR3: CASSVGTSGGAADSDTQYF. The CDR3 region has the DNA TGCGCCAGCAGCGTAGGGACTAGCGGGGGGGCTGCCGACTCAGATACGCAGTATTTT.

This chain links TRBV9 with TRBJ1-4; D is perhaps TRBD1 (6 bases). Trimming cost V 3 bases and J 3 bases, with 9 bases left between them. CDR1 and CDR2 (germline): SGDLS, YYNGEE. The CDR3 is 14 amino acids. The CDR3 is CASSEQGSNEKLFF. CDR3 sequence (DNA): TGTGCCAGCAGCGAACAGGGATCTAATGAAAAACTGTTTTTT.

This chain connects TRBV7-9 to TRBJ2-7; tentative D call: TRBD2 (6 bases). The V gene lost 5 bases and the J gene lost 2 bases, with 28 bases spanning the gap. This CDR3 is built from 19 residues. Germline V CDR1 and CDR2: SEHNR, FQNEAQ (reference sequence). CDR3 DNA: TGTGCCAGCAGCCCCATGCTCCCTCTTAAGACACGGAGGGCCTACGAGCAGTACTTC. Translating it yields CASSPMLPLKTRRAYEQYF.

Written as DNA, the CDR3 is TGCGCCAGCAGCCAAGATGATGACTCCCCCGGGGAGCTGTTTTTT. This gives the protein CASSQDDDSPGELFF. The chain is built from TRBV4-3 and TRBJ2-2; D is undetermined. The CDR3 sequence is 15 residues long. Deletions cut 0 bases from V and 6 bases from J, with 11 bases between. Germline loops: CDR1 LGHNA, CDR2 YSLEER.

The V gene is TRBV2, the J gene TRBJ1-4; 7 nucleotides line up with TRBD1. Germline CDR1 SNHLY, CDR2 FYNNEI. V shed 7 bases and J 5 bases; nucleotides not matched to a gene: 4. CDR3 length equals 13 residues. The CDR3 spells CASIPGGNEKLFF. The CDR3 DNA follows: TGTGCCAGCATTCCAGGGGGAAATGAAAAACTGTTTTTT.

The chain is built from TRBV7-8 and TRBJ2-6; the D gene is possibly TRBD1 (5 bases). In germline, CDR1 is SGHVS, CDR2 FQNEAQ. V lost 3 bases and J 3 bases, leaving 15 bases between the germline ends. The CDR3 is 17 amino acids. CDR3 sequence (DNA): TGTGCCAGCAGCTTGTTCTGGGGCCGGTATGGGGCCAACGTCCTGACTTTC. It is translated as CASSLFWGRYGANVLTF.

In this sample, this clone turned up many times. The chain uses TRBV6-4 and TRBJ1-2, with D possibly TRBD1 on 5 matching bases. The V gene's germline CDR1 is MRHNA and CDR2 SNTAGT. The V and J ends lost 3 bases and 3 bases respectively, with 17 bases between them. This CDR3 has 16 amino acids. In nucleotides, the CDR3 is TGTGCCAGCAGTGATACTCCCCAGGGTAACTACTATGGCTACACCTTC. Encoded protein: CASSDTPQGNYYGYTF.

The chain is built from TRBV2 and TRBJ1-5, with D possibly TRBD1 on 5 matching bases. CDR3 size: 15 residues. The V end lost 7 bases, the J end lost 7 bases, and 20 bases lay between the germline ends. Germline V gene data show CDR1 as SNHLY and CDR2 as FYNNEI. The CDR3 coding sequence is TGTGCCAGCAAGTTAGCGGCCCCGGAGGGGCAGCCCCAGCATTTT. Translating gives CASKLAAPEGQPQHF.

CDR3 amino acids: CASSLSTGGENYGYTF. The CDR3 bases are TGTGCCAGCAGCTTATCGACAGGGGGTGAGAACTATGGCTACACCTTC. The chain combines TRBV7-9 with TRBJ1-2; 9 bases match TRBD1. CDR3 length: 16 residues. J gave up 2 bases and V 2 bases, and 6 bases lay outside the gene matches. Germline loops: CDR1 SEHNR, CDR2 FQNEAQ (reference sequence).

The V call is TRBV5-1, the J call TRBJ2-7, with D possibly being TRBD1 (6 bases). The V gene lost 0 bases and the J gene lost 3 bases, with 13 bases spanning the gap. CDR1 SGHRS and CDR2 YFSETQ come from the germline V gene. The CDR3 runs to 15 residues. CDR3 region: CASSLALGQNYEQYF. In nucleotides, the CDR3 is TGCGCCAGCAGCTTGGCCCTCGGACAGAACTACGAGCAGTACTTC. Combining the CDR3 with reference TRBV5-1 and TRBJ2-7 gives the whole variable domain KAGVTQTPRYLIKTRGQQVTLSCSPISGHRSVSWYQQTPGQGLQFLFEYFSETQRNKGNFPGRFSGRQFSNSRSEMNVSTLELGDSALYLCASSLALGQNYEQYFGPGTRLTVT.

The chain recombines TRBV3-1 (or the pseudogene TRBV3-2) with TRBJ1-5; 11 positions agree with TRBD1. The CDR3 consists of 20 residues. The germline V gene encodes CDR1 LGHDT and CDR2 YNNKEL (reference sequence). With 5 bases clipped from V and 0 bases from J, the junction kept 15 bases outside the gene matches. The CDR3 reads CASSAHLTGTGGYSNQPQHF. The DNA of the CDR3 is TGTGCCAGCAGCGCCCACTTGACCGGGACAGGGGGATATAGCAATCAGCCCCAGCATTTT.

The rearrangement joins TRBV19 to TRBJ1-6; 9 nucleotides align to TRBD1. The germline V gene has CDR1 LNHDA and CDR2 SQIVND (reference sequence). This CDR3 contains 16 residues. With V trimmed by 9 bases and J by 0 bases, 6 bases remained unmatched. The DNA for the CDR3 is TGTGCCAGCCAACAGGGGGCGAGCTCCTATAATTCACCCCTCCACTTT. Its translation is CASQQGASSYNSPLHF. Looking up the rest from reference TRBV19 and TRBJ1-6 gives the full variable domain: DGGITQSPKYLFRKEGQNVTLSCEQNLNHDAMYWYRQDPGQGLRLIYYSQIVNDFQKGDIAEGYSVSREKKESFPLTVTSAQKNPTAFYLCASQQGASSYNSPLHFGNGTRLTVT.

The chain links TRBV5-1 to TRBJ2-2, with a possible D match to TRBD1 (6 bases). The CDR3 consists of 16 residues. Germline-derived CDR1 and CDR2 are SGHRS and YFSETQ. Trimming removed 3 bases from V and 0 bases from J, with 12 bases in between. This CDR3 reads CASSWTGTTNTGELFF. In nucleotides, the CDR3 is TGCGCCAGCAGCTGGACCGGGACAACGAACACCGGGGAGCTGTTTTTT.

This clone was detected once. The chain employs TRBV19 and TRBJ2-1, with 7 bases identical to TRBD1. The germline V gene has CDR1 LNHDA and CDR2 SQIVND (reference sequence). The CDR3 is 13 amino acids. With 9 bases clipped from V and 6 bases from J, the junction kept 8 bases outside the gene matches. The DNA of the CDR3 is TGTGCCAGCGGTTCCGGGACAGTCAATGAGCAGTTCTTC. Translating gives CASGSGTVNEQFF.

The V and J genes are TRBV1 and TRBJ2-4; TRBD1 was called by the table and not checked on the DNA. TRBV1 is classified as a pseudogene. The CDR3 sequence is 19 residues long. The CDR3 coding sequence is TGCACCAGCAGCCAAGGCTCCCCCCGGGCAGGGGCACCCAAAAACATTCAGTACTTC. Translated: CTSSQGSPRAGAPKNIQYF.

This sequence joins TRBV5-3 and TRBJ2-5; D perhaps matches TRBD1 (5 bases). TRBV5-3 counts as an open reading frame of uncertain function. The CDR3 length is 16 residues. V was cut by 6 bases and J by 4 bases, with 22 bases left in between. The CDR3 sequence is CARTLGQQVSTETQYF. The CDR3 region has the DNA TGTGCCAGAACATTGGGGCAGCAAGTATCGACAGAGACCCAGTACTTC.

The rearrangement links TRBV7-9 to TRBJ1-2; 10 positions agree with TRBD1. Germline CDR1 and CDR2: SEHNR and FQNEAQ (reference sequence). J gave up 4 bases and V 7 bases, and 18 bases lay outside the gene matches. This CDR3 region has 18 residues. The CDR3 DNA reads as TGTGCCAGCATATCCCTCGAGGGGACAGGGGCCCTCGGCTATGGCTACACCTTC. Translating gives CASISLEGTGALGYGYTF. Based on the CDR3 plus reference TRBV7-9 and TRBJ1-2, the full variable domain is DTGVSQNPRHKITKRGQNVTFRCDPISEHNRLYWYRQTLGQGPEFLTYFQNEAQLEKSRLLSDRFSAERPKGSFSTLEIQRTEQGDSAMYLCASISLEGTGALGYGYTFGSGTRLTVV.

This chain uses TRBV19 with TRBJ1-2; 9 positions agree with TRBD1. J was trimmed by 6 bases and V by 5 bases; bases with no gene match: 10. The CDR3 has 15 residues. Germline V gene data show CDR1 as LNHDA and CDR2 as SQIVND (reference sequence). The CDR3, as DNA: TGTGCCAGTAGTGGCGGGACAGGGCTTGGAAATGGCTACACCTTC. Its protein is CASSGGTGLGNGYTF.

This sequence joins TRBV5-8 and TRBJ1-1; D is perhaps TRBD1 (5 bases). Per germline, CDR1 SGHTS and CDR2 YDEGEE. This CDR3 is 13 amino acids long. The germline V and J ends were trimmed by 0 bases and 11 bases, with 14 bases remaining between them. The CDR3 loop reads CASSLARFGGAFF. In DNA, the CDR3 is TGTGCCAGCAGCTTGGCGAGATTCGGGGGGGCTTTCTTT.

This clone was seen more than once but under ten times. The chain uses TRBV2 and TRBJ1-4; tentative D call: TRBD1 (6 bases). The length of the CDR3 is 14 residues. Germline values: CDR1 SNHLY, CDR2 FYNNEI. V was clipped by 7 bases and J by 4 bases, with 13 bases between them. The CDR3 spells CASKRDIYNEKLFF. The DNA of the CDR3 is TGTGCCAGCAAGAGGGACATCTATAATGAAAAACTGTTTTTT.